This note documents a single T cell receptor beta chain sequence. In the authors' workflow: Nucleated cell number was recorded as an estimate derived from reference gene primer amplification. Repertoires were generated with immunoSEQ multiplex PCR, while TCRdb's copy carries only in-frame clones and drops some. V and J calls plus clone size are reproduced from that table; the DNA served to infer D and trimming. The sample lists about 280,000 clones; 86% were seen once. The data were obtained in a study of blood T cell repertoires in COVID-19. Looking at the study overall: The samples span acute and convalescent COVID-19 from the United States, Italy and Spain. PBMCs, B-cell-depleted T cells, or T cells were the source of the cDNA or gDNA that made up the material.

This CDR3 has 13 amino acids. Trimming removed 1 base at V and 9 bases at J, with 10 bases between. The germline V gene has CDR1 LGHDT and CDR2 YNNKEL (reference sequence). The chain couples TRBV3-1 (or the pseudogene TRBV3-2) to TRBJ2-4; D unclear. Sequenced sample: peripheral blood. The TCR was taken from a man aged 40-50 years with active or convalescent COVID-19. The CDR3 is CASSQVVSGIQYF. In DNA, the CDR3 is TGTGCCAGCAGCCAAGTCGTATCCGGCATTCAGTACTTC.